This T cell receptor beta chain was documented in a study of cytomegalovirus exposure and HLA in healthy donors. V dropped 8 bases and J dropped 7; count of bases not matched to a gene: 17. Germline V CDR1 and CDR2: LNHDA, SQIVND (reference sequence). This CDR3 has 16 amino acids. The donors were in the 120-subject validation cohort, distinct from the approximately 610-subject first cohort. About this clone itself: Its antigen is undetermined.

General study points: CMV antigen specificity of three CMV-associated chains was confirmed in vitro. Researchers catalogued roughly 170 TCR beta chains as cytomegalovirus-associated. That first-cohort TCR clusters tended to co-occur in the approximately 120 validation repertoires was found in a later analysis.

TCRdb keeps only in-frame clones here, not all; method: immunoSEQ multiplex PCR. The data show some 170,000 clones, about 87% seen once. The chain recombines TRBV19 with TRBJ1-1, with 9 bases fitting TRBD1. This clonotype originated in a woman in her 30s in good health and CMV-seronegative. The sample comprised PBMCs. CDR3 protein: CASGSKPGQGSHEAFF. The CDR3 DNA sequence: TGTGCCAGTGGTTCCAAACCGGGACAGGGTTCTCATGAAGCTTTCTTT.